One and the same sample provided the 21 T cell receptor beta chains below, sequenced in a study of shared clonotypes between healthy human individuals. Assay used: immunoSEQ multiplex PCR; TCRdb lists only in-frame clones, some missing. The profile shows roughly 1,600,000 clones, 98% of them singletons. The sample taken for sequencing was naive CD4+ T cells sorted from blood. Subset described: CD45RA+ positively selected. Receptors originate from a man aged 25 to 45 in good health.

This chain links TRBV2 with TRBJ1-5; D is unresolved. The CDR3 runs 14 residues. The V end lost 1 base, the J end lost 10 bases, and 14 bases lay between the germline ends. Germline V gene lookup returns CDR1 SNHLY and CDR2 FYNNEI. In nucleotides, the CDR3 is TGTGCCAGCAGTGAAGAACGGACGGCTCGTCCCCAGCATTTT. Encoded protein: CASSEERTARPQHF.

V and J are TRBV18 and TRBJ1-5; D is undetermined. CDR1 and CDR2 (germline): KGHSH, LQKENI. The V and J ends lost 6 bases and 0 bases respectively, with 15 bases between them. The CDR3 consists of 16 residues. CDR3 protein: CASSTYVDFSNQPQHF. CDR3 DNA sequence: TGTGCCAGCTCGACTTACGTCGATTTTAGCAATCAGCCCCAGCATTTT.

The V call is TRBV5-8, the J call TRBJ2-5, with D unresolved. Trimming took 7 bases from V and 5 from J, leaving 12 bases between them. The V gene's germline CDR1 is SGHTS and CDR2 YDEGEE. CDR3 length: 12 amino acids. CDR3 in amino acids: CASSFRPETQYF. The CDR3, as DNA: TGTGCCAGCTCCTTCCGCCCGGAGACCCAGTACTTC.

About this clone: At the DNA level, this CDR3 is encoded by other sequences in the same sample as well. This chain uses TRBV4-2 with TRBJ2-4; D unclear. Germline lookup yields CDR1 LGHNA and CDR2 YNFKEQ. The CDR3 sequence is 15 residues long. The V end lost 0 bases, the J end lost 0 bases, and 6 bases lay between the germline ends. In nucleotides, the CDR3 is TGTGCCAGCAGCCAAGAGGCACTAGCCAAAAACATTCAGTACTTC. Translation gives CASSQEALAKNIQYF.

This chain joins TRBV14 and TRBJ2-1, with TRBD1 matching 10 bases. The germline V gene encodes CDR1 SGHDN and CDR2 FVKESK. This CDR3 has 19 residues. V dropped 1 base and J dropped 6; count of bases not matched to a gene: 15. DNA of the CDR3: TGTGCCAGCAGCCAAGCTGTCAACTCAGGGGACAGGGGTTCCAATGAGCAGTTCTTC. Residues: CASSQAVNSGDRGSNEQFF.

Concerning this clone itself: A much bigger clone sits one base away, suggesting this may be a read error. The sample contains more than one DNA sequence encoding this CDR3. The rearrangement links TRBV7-2 to TRBJ2-1; TRBD1 might be the D (6 bases). V was clipped by 5 bases and J by 6 bases, with 8 bases between them. This CDR3 spans 12 amino acids. Germline CDR1 SGHTA, CDR2 FQGNSA. The CDR3 coding sequence is TGTGCCAGCAGCCCACAGGGCAATGAGCAGTTCTTC. Translation gives CASSPQGNEQFF.

This clone was seen only once. The V gene is TRBV14, the J gene TRBJ2-7; 7 nucleotides line up with TRBD2. Trimming at V came to 0 bases and at J to 0 bases, leaving 5 bases not matched to a gene. CDR1 is SGHDN, CDR2 FVKESK, per germline. This CDR3 has 16 residues. The CDR3 nucleotides are TGTGCCAGCAGCCAAGATCGCGGGAGCAGCTCCTACGAGCAGTACTTC. Translated: CASSQDRGSSSYEQYF.

The chain joins TRBV11-3 to TRBJ2-6, with a possible D match to TRBD1 (5 bases). V lost 5 bases, J lost 0 bases, and 8 bases lay in between. Germline V CDR1 and CDR2: SGHNT, YENEEA. This CDR3 contains 15 residues. CDR3 protein: CASSNTGSGANVLTF. In DNA form, the CDR3 reads TGTGCCAGCAGCAATACAGGCTCTGGGGCCAACGTCCTGACTTTC.

This rearrangement joins TRBV29-1 to TRBJ2-5; perhaps D is TRBD1 or TRBD2 (6 bases each). The CDR3 has 13 residues. Germline V lookup: CDR1 SQVTM, CDR2 ANQGSEA. V lost 1 base to trimming and J lost 5 bases, with 11 bases between them. The CDR3 coding sequence is TGCAGCGTTGAAGGGCAGGGGAGGGAGACCCAGTACTTC. This codes for CSVEGQGRETQYF.

The CDR3 DNA reads as TGTGCCAGCAGGGGTGGCTACGCAGATACGCAGTATTTT. It translates to CASRGGYADTQYF. The chain employs TRBV28 and TRBJ2-3; the D is unclear. Between the trimmed V and J ends, which lost 6 bases and 4 bases, there was a span of 11 bases. The germline gives CDR1 MDHEN, CDR2 SYDVKM. This CDR3 region has 13 residues.

The genes are TRBV6-1 and TRBJ2-1; weak D call: TRBD1 (5 bases). The CDR3 has 15 residues. Trimming stripped 4 bases from V and 3 bases from J, with 13 bases between. The germline V gene encodes CDR1 MNHNS and CDR2 SASEGT. DNA of the CDR3: TGTGCCAGCAGTGTCGGCAGGGATGGCTACAATGAGCAGTTCTTC. Translation gives CASSVGRDGYNEQFF.

V is TRBV15 and J is TRBJ1-1; D remains unclear. V lost 1 base, J lost 11 bases, and 14 bases lay in between. From germline, CDR1 is LNHNV and CDR2 YYDKDF (reference sequence). This CDR3 comprises 13 residues. The CDR3: CATSRAWGAAAFF. As DNA, the CDR3 is TGTGCCACCAGCAGAGCTTGGGGTGCAGCTGCTTTCTTT. The full variable domain, completed using reference TRBV15 and TRBJ1-1, is DAMVIQNPRYQVTQFGKPVTLSCSQTLNHNVMYWYQQKSSQAPKLLFHYYDKDFNNEADTPDNFQSRRPNTSFCFLDIRSPGLGDTAMYLCATSRAWGAAAFFGQGTRLTVV.

The chain uses TRBV2 and TRBJ2-7; D possibly matches TRBD1 or TRBD2 (7 bases each). The CDR3 runs 14 residues. The germline V gene encodes CDR1 SNHLY and CDR2 FYNNEI. Trimming took off 6 bases at V and 2 bases at J, with 14 bases between the two ends. In DNA, the CDR3 is TGTGCCAGCAGCCGGGACAGCGGGGCCTACGAGCAGTACTTC. Residues: CASSRDSGAYEQYF.

The gene calls are TRBV25-1 and TRBJ2-7; D is perhaps TRBD1 (6 bases). With 4 bases removed from V and 2 bases from J, the gap between germline ends came to 12 bases. This CDR3 spans 14 amino acids. The germline V gene encodes CDR1 MGHDK and CDR2 SYGVNS. The CDR3 sequence is CASSGGQLPYEQYF. For the CDR3, the DNA is TGTGCCAGCAGTGGTGGACAGCTCCCCTACGAGCAGTACTTC.

The V call is TRBV6-1, the J call TRBJ1-5; D may be TRBD1 (6 bases). This CDR3 is built from 14 residues. The germline gives CDR1 MNHNS, CDR2 SASEGT. Trimming left V 8 bases short and J 4 bases short, with 15 bases between. Written as DNA, the CDR3 is TGTGCCAGCGGGGAGGGACACGGGAATCAGCCCCAGCATTTT. Translated: CASGEGHGNQPQHF.

The chain uses TRBV18 and TRBJ1-2, with D unclear. The CDR3 totals 15 residues. Trimming left V 3 bases short and J 1 base short, with 12 bases between. Germline CDR1 and CDR2: KGHSH and LQKENI. The CDR3 protein is CASSPLDVGNYGYTF. The CDR3 DNA reads TGTGCCAGCTCACCTCTTGACGTCGGTAACTATGGCTACACCTTC.

As concerns this clone: Other DNA sequences in the sample encode the same CDR3. The genes are TRBV5-4 and TRBJ2-5, with 11 nucleotides matching TRBD2. Unmatched junction bases numbered 3, after V lost 4 bases and J lost 1 base. The CDR3 consists of 15 residues. The germline CDR1 and CDR2 sequences are SGHNT and YYREEE (reference sequence). CDR3: CASSLGTSGQETQYF. DNA of the CDR3: TGTGCCAGCAGCCTCGGGACTAGCGGCCAAGAGACCCAGTACTTC.

The V and J genes are TRBV13 and TRBJ2-1; TRBD2 matches 7 bases. Trimming cost V 1 base and J 6 bases; bases outside gene matches: 9. The CDR3 runs to 16 residues. Looked up from germline, CDR1 is PRHDT and CDR2 is FYEKMQ (reference sequence). The DNA for the CDR3 is TGTGCCAGCAGCTTAGAGGGCTGGGGGGGATCCAATGAGCAGTTCTTC. It is translated as CASSLEGWGGSNEQFF.

The chain employs TRBV15 and TRBJ2-7; either TRBD1 or TRBD2 may fit D (5 bases each). CDR3 length: 14 residues. The germline V and J ends were trimmed by 1 base and 4 bases, with 11 bases remaining between them. Germline V gives CDR1 LNHNV, CDR2 YYDKDF (reference sequence). CDR3 nucleotides: TGTGCCACCAGCAGAGGAGCCAGGGAGTACGAGCAGTACTTC. It codes for CATSRGAREYEQYF.

This chain connects TRBV2 to TRBJ2-5, with a tentative D call TRBD2 (6 bases). Deletions cut 5 bases from V and 5 bases from J, with 9 bases between. Germline V gene sequence: CDR1 SNHLY, CDR2 FYNNEI. The CDR3 has 12 amino acids. The CDR3 DNA sequence: TGTGCCAGCAGTTTTCGGGGGGAGACCCAGTACTTC. Translation gives CASSFRGETQYF. The full variable domain, completed using reference TRBV2 and TRBJ2-5, is EPEVTQTPSHQVTQMGQEVILRCVPISNHLYFYWYRQILGQKVEFLVSFYNNEISEKSEIFDDQFSVERPDGSNFTLKIRSTKLEDSAMYFCASSFRGETQYFGPGTRLLVL.

About this clone: The identical CDR3 is also encoded by other nucleotide sequences in the sample. The chain couples TRBV5-1 to TRBJ1-2; TRBD1 matches at 8 bases. Germline CDR1 SGHRS, CDR2 YFSETQ. Trimming at V came to 1 base and at J to 5 bases, leaving 7 bases not matched to a gene. This CDR3 has 15 amino acids. The CDR3 DNA is TGCGCCAGCAGCTTGACCGGGACAGGCTATTATGGCTACACCTTC. Its translation: CASSLTGTGYYGYTF. The whole variable domain, remainder taken from reference TRBV5-1 and TRBJ1-2, is KAGVTQTPRYLIKTRGQQVTLSCSPISGHRSVSWYQQTPGQGLQFLFEYFSETQRNKGNFPGRFSGRQFSNSRSEMNVSTLELGDSALYLCASSLTGTGYYGYTFGSGTRLTVV.